This T cell receptor beta chain stems from a study of cytomegalovirus exposure and HLA in healthy donors. The PCR made use of 60 Vbeta and 13 Jbeta primers. Measured with immunoSEQ multiplex PCR; TCRdb has only the in-frame clones, and not every one. The sample includes some 80,000 clones, roughly 79% of them seen just once. Per germline, CDR1 SQVTM and CDR2 ANQGSEA. CDR3 length: 11 residues. Trimming removed 6 bases at V and 12 bases at J, with 17 bases between. The chain employs TRBV29-1 and TRBJ1-1; D is unresolved. This TCR came from a young man in good health and CMV-seropositive. The sample comprised PBMCs. CDR3 in DNA: TGCAGCGTCCGAAAGCATTCCGGGTCTTTCTTT. Translating it yields CSVRKHSGSFF.